These 25 T cell receptor beta chains were all obtained from the same sample, sequenced in a study of CD8 T cells in Susac syndrome. RNA in amounts of about 0.45 to 1 ug was reverse transcribed with random hexamers. From the immunoSEQ multiplex PCR reads, TCRdb called clonotypes with MiXCR, one entry per CDR3 protein. The table lists over 100,000 distinct CDR3 sequences, around nine tenths of them singletons. Sequences were obtained from CD4+ T cells from PBMCs. All receptors derive from a human donor in good health.

The chain joins TRBV29-1 to TRBJ1-2, with D possibly TRBD1 on 6 matching bases. CDR1 and CDR2 (germline): SQVTM, ANQGSEA. V gave up 6 bases and J gave up 0 bases, with 11 bases separating them. The length of the CDR3 is 13 residues. CDR3 in DNA: TGCAGCGTATGGACAGATTCTAACTATGGCTACACCTTC. Its translation: CSVWTDSNYGYTF.

The V call is TRBV28, the J call TRBJ2-7; maybe TRBD2 (5 bases). The V end lost 7 bases, the J end lost 2 bases, and 9 bases lay between the germline ends. The CDR3 covers 12 residues. Germline V gene data show CDR1 as MDHEN and CDR2 as SYDVKM. The CDR3 bases are TGTGCCAGCACTGGAGGAGCCTACGAGCAGTACTTC. This gives the protein CASTGGAYEQYF.

CDR3 nucleotide sequence: TGTGCCAGCAGCCCCGGGACAGGGGGCACCGGGGAGCTGTTTTTT. This codes for CASSPGTGGTGELFF. This chain connects TRBV7-3 to TRBJ2-2, with TRBD1 identical over 11 bases. The CDR3 extends over 15 amino acids. Germline CDR1 is SGHTA and CDR2 is FQGTGA. J was trimmed by 4 bases and V by 5 bases; bases with no gene match: 3.

The chain links TRBV9 to TRBJ1-3; the D is unclear. Trimming shortened V by 4 bases and J by 0 bases, and 11 bases separated the two germline ends. CDR1 is SGDLS, CDR2 YYNGEE, per germline. The CDR3 runs 15 residues. The CDR3 reads CASSQSASSGNTIYF. The CDR3 nucleotides are TGTGCCAGCAGCCAATCAGCCAGCTCTGGAAACACCATATATTTT.

This rearrangement joins TRBV25-1 to TRBJ1-1, with D perhaps matching TRBD1 (5 bases). Trimming pared 5 bases from V and 0 bases from J, leaving 10 bases between. The CDR3 consists of 14 residues. Per the germline V gene, CDR1 is MGHDK and CDR2 is SYGVNS. DNA of the CDR3: TGTGCCAGCAGTCCAGCGACAGTGAACACTGAAGCTTTCTTT. This sequence encodes CASSPATVNTEAFF.

CDR3 sequence: CASSIIHLVFNEQFF. The CDR3 coding sequence is TGTGCCAGTAGTATAATTCATCTGGTTTTTAATGAGCAGTTCTTC. V is TRBV19 and J is TRBJ2-1; D not certain. The V gene's germline CDR1 is LNHDA and CDR2 SQIVND (reference sequence). The CDR3 is made up of 15 amino acids. The ends were cut back, 2 bases at V and 7 bases at J, with 15 bases in the middle.

This clonotype was detected a few times. The CDR3: CASSRGDSHEQYF. DNA of the CDR3: TGTGCCAGCAGCCGTGGGGACAGTCACGAGCAGTACTTC. The V call is TRBV5-6, the J call TRBJ2-7; 7 bases are shared with TRBD1. The CDR3 extends over 13 amino acids. The germline V gene has CDR1 SGHDT and CDR2 YYEEEE. The V and J ends lost 4 bases and 5 bases, in that order; junction bases with no gene match: 6.

The CDR3 DNA is TGCAGTGCTAGAGATCGCGGAGCGGGAGATTTTAATGAGCAGTTCTTC. This encodes CSARDRGAGDFNEQFF. The V gene is TRBV20-1, the J gene TRBJ2-1; 8 bases match TRBD2. The J segment lost 7 bases and the V segment lost 0 bases, leaving 11 bases of the junction unmatched. The germline CDR1 and CDR2 sequences are DFQATT and SNEGSKA (reference sequence). The CDR3 contains 16 residues.

J is TRBJ2-7 and V is TRBV9, with 7 bases identical to TRBD1. In germline, CDR1 is SGDLS, CDR2 YYNGEE. V lost 3 bases to trimming and J lost 2 bases; unmatched junction nucleotides: 8. The CDR3 loop spans 15 amino acids. Here the CDR3 DNA reads TGTGCCAGCAGCGCGAATCCCGGGACAGCCTACGAGCAGTACTTC. It is translated as CASSANPGTAYEQYF.

The genes are TRBV6-2 or TRBV6-3 and TRBJ1-5; TRBD1 agrees at 8 bases. Germline trimming cut 0 bases from V and 7 bases from J; bases unmatched to any gene: 8. Germline V gene data show CDR1 as MNHEY and CDR2 as SVGEGT. The CDR3 sequence is 16 residues long. The CDR3 sequence: CASSYSNRGFGQPQHF. CDR3 DNA: TGTGCCAGCAGTTACTCGAACAGGGGGTTTGGACAGCCCCAGCATTTT.

This clonotype was seen once. This chain joins TRBV7-2 and TRBJ2-7; D remains ambiguous. V lost 4 bases to trimming and J lost 0 bases, with 13 bases between them. From germline, CDR1 is SGHTA and CDR2 FQGNSA. The CDR3 totals 15 residues. This chain's CDR3 is CASSSPPPGSYEQYF. Written as DNA, the CDR3 is TGTGCCAGCAGCTCGCCTCCCCCAGGCTCCTACGAGCAGTACTTC.

This sequence joins TRBV27 and TRBJ2-5; TRBD1 might be the D (5 bases). The V gene lost 0 bases and the J gene lost 6 bases, with 8 bases spanning the gap. The CDR3 runs to 13 residues. Germline V gene sequence: CDR1 MNHEY, CDR2 SMNVEV (reference sequence). The chain's CDR3 is CASSLSWGKTQYF. The CDR3 region has the DNA TGTGCCAGCAGTTTATCGTGGGGCAAGACCCAGTACTTC.

V usage is TRBV4-3 and J usage is TRBJ2-2, with D perhaps matching TRBD2 (5 bases). Trimming shortened V by 4 bases and J by 7 bases, and 13 bases separated the two germline ends. Germline values: CDR1 LGHNA, CDR2 YSLEER. There are 14 residues in the CDR3. CDR3 loop: CASSPMGAVGELFF. In DNA, the CDR3 is TGCGCCAGCAGCCCGATGGGAGCTGTCGGGGAGCTGTTTTTT.

The V and J genes are TRBV7-9 and TRBJ1-2, with TRBD1 matching 10 bases. Germline CDR1 SEHNR, CDR2 FQNEAQ (reference sequence). The CDR3 loop spans 13 amino acids. J lost 12 bases, V lost 3 bases, and 7 bases had no gene match. The DNA for the CDR3 is TGTGCCAGCAGCTTGACAGGGGGCAATCTGGACACCTTC. Amino acids: CASSLTGGNLDTF.

V usage is TRBV30 and J usage is TRBJ2-2; no reliable D call. V dropped 4 bases and J dropped 5 bases, with 11 bases sitting between them. The germline V gene has CDR1 GTSNPN and CDR2 SVGIG (reference sequence). This CDR3 contains 13 residues. CDR3 in amino acids: CAWILGRTGELFF. The CDR3, as DNA: TGTGCCTGGATCCTCGGCAGAACCGGGGAGCTGTTTTTT.

The gene calls are TRBV6-2 or TRBV6-3 and TRBJ1-2; no definite D call. The CDR3 runs 12 residues. The V gene's germline CDR1 is MNHEY and CDR2 SVGEGT. V was cut by 3 bases and J by 9 bases, with 11 bases left in between. The CDR3 sequence: CASSYARTSYTF. The DNA for the CDR3 is TGTGCCAGCAGTTATGCTCGGACGAGCTACACCTTC.

The CDR3 is CASSQEGPGVDHGYTF. CDR3 DNA: TGCGCCAGCAGCCAAGAAGGGCCGGGAGTAGATCATGGCTACACCTTC. The chain employs TRBV4-1 and TRBJ1-2; no definite D call. Germline V gene lookup returns CDR1 MGHRA and CDR2 YSYEKL. The CDR3 length is 16 residues. V lost 0 bases, J lost 6 bases, and 17 bases lay in between.

The V gene is TRBV25-1, the J gene TRBJ1-5; tentative D call: TRBD1 (5 bases). The V end lost 3 bases, the J end lost 3 bases, and 12 bases lay between the germline ends. The CDR3 is 15 amino acids. CDR1 is MGHDK and CDR2 is SYGVNS in the germline V gene. The CDR3 is CASSEVAGHNQPQHF. In DNA form, the CDR3 reads TGTGCCAGCAGTGAGGTGGCAGGGCACAATCAGCCCCAGCATTTT.

A single count supports this clonotype. The genes are TRBV18 and TRBJ2-7; 7 bases map to TRBD1. CDR3 length: 13 amino acids. Germline V gene data show CDR1 as KGHSH and CDR2 as LQKENI. J gave up 6 bases and V 1 base, and 3 bases lay outside the gene matches. CDR3 nucleotide sequence: TGTGCCAGCTCACCACAGACAGGGATCGAGCAGTACTTC. Amino acid sequence: CASSPQTGIEQYF. The full variable domain, with the rest looked up from reference TRBV18 and TRBJ2-7, is NAGVMQNPRHLVRRRGQEARLRCSPMKGHSHVYWYRQLPEEGLKFMVYLQKENIIDESGMPKERFSAEFPKEGPSILRIQQVVRGDSAAYFCASSPQTGIEQYFGPGTRLTVT.

The chain uses TRBV20-1 and TRBJ1-5; possible D gene TRBD1, 5 bases. Trimming left V 6 bases short and J 12 bases short, with 18 bases between. Germline CDR1 and CDR2: DFQATT and SNEGSKA (reference sequence). The CDR3 sequence is 12 residues long. The CDR3 coding sequence is TGCAGTGCCAGGGACCCGAGAAATATCCAGCATTTT. Protein sequence: CSARDPRNIQHF.

This clonotype was detected once. The V call is TRBV20-1, the J call TRBJ2-4; the D gene is possibly TRBD1 (6 bases). The CDR3 extends over 13 amino acids. Looked up from germline, CDR1 is DFQATT and CDR2 is SNEGSKA (reference sequence). The ends were cut back, 3 bases at V and 5 bases at J, with 11 bases in the middle. The CDR3 spells CSARRGYENIQYF. The CDR3 DNA follows: TGCAGTGCTAGGAGGGGGTACGAAAACATTCAGTACTTC.

The CDR3 loop reads CASSSGTGTIYGYTF. The CDR3 bases are TGTGCCAGCAGCTCAGGGACAGGGACGATCTATGGCTACACCTTC. V usage is TRBV7-2 and J usage is TRBJ1-2; TRBD1 matches at 9 bases. Losses at the gene ends were 4 bases for V and 4 bases for J; bases not matched to a gene: 7. This CDR3 comprises 15 residues. Looked up from germline, CDR1 is SGHTA and CDR2 is FQGNSA.

The J gene is TRBJ2-3, the V gene TRBV28, with 8 bases that match TRBD1. The CDR3 is 16 amino acids. The trim removed 3 bases at V and 0 bases at J, leaving 5 bases unmatched. In germline, CDR1 is MDHEN, CDR2 SYDVKM. The CDR3 bases are TGTGCCAGCAGTTTCGGGACAGGCGCTAGCACAGATACGCAGTATTTT. It codes for CASSFGTGASTDTQYF.

There are a few counts of this clonotype. The CDR3 nucleotides are TGTGCCAGCAGTTCGACATCAGCGGGATCCACAGATACGCAGTATTTT. Translation gives CASSSTSAGSTDTQYF. The chain combines TRBV12-3 or TRBV12-4 with TRBJ2-3; 7 bases agree with TRBD2. The CDR3 has 16 residues. Trimming at V came to 4 bases and at J to 2 bases, leaving 9 bases not matched to a gene.

The chain is built from TRBV7-2 and TRBJ1-1; no clear D. Per the germline V gene, CDR1 is SGHTA and CDR2 is FQGNSA. Trimming removed 4 bases at V and 2 bases at J, with 14 bases between. There are 15 residues in the CDR3. This CDR3 reads CASSWPETGNTEAFF. The DNA for the CDR3 is TGTGCCAGCAGCTGGCCTGAGACCGGAAACACTGAAGCTTTCTTT.